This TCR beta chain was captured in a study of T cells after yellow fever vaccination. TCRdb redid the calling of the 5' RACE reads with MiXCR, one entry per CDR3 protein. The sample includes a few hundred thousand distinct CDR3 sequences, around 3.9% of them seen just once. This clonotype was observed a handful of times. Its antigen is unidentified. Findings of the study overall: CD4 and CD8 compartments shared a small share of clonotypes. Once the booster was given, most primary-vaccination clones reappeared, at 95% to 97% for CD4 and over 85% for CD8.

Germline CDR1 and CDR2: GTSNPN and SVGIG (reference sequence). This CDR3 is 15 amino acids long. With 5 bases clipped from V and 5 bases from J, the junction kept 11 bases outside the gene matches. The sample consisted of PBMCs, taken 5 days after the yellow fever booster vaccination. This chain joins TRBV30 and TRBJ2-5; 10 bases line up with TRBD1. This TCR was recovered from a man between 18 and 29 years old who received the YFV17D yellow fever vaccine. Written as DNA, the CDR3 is TGTGCCTGGGGAGGGGGACAGGGGACAGTCGAGACCCAGTACTTC. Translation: CAWGGGQGTVETQYF.